Below are 23 T cell receptor beta chains sequenced from a single sample in a study of T cells after yellow fever vaccination. TCRdb analysed the 5' RACE reads with MiXCR anew, one entry per CDR3 protein. The sample carries about 300,000 distinct CDR3 sequences, approximately 10% recorded once. The sequencing used CD4+ T cells sorted from PBMCs, collected 5 days after the yellow fever booster vaccination. The receptors originated from a man younger than 35 who received the YFV17D yellow fever vaccine.

This clonotype was found a few times. This rearrangement joins TRBV5-1 to TRBJ1-6, with a weak D call TRBD1 (5 bases). V gave up 0 bases and J gave up 10 bases, with 17 bases separating them. This CDR3 has 16 residues. Germline V gives CDR1 SGHRS, CDR2 YFSETQ. The CDR3 here is CASSLAGGGADSPLHF. For the CDR3, the DNA is TGCGCCAGCAGCTTGGCCGGGGGAGGGGCTGACTCACCCCTCCACTTT.

This clonotype was seen a few times. The chain combines TRBV4-1 with TRBJ1-2, with D possibly TRBD1 on 6 matching bases. This CDR3 is built from 18 residues. CDR1 MGHRA and CDR2 YSYEKL come from the germline V gene. V dropped 0 bases and J dropped 6 bases, with 23 bases sitting between them. The DNA for the CDR3 is TGCGCCAGCAGCCAAGAAGATTCGACAGGCCTATTTTTCAATGGCTACACCTTC. Protein: CASSQEDSTGLFFNGYTF.

This clonotype has only a few counts. The V gene is TRBV4-2, the J gene TRBJ2-1; D call uncertain. Trimming took 0 bases from V and 0 from J, leaving 6 bases between them. This CDR3 spans 15 amino acids. Per the germline V gene, CDR1 is LGHNA and CDR2 is YNFKEQ. The CDR3 loop reads CASSQDDGSYNEQFF. DNA for the CDR3: TGTGCCAGCAGCCAAGATGACGGCTCCTACAATGAGCAGTTCTTC.

The gene calls are TRBV27 and TRBJ1-1; D gene ambiguous. The CDR3 is made up of 14 amino acids. Trimming took 6 bases from V and 3 from J, leaving 14 bases between them. The germline CDR1 and CDR2 sequences are MNHEY and SMNVEV (reference sequence). The CDR3 bases are TGTGCCAGCAGCCGCATGAGCGGCCACACTGAAGCTTTCTTT. Protein: CASSRMSGHTEAFF.

Only a few counts were recorded for this clonotype. V usage is TRBV12-3 or TRBV12-4 and J usage is TRBJ2-2; 8 positions match TRBD1. V lost 6 bases and J lost 8; bases outside the gene matches: 8. The CDR3 contains 14 residues. CDR3 coding DNA: TGTGCCAGCAGGGTGACAGGGGCATCGGGGGAGCTGTTTTTT. This translates into CASRVTGASGELFF.

This clonotype was detected only a few times. This chain joins TRBV6-5 and TRBJ1-1, with 7 positions matching TRBD1. Germline CDR1 is MNHEY and CDR2 is SVGAGI. The CDR3 is 12 residues long. With V trimmed by 6 bases and J by 11 bases, 9 bases remained unmatched. CDR3 in amino acids: CASRSQGGQAFF. The CDR3 DNA reads TGTGCCAGCAGGTCTCAGGGGGGCCAGGCTTTCTTT.

This clonotype was detected ten times or more. The gene calls are TRBV6-5 and TRBJ2-7, with D unclear. The CDR3 spans 11 residues. CDR1 and CDR2 (germline): MNHEY, SVGAGI. Trimming stripped 6 bases from V and 0 bases from J, with 3 bases between. DNA of the CDR3: TGTGCCAGCAGAAGCTCCTACGAGCAGTACTTC. Protein: CASRSSYEQYF.

This clonotype was picked up a small number of times. V and J are TRBV14 and TRBJ2-2, with D possibly matching TRBD2 (6 bases). The ends were cut back, 4 bases at V and 4 bases at J, with 19 bases in the middle. CDR3 length: 17 residues. CDR1 and CDR2 from the germline V gene are SGHDN and FVKESK. DNA of the CDR3: TGTGCCAGCAGCCCCCGCGGGGCCGCTTTCGGCACCGGGGAGCTGTTTTTT. Its protein product is CASSPRGAAFGTGELFF.

The CDR3 reads CASYAGTGSQPQHF. DNA of the CDR3: TGTGCCAGTTACGCCGGGACAGGGAGCCAGCCCCAGCATTTT. The rearrangement joins TRBV6-2 or TRBV6-3 to TRBJ1-5; 9 bases are a match to TRBD1. CDR1 is MNHEY and CDR2 is SVGEGT in the germline V gene. V lost 9 bases, J lost 7 bases, and 10 bases stayed unmatched. The CDR3 loop spans 14 amino acids.

This clonotype occurred a few times. This chain connects TRBV20-1 to TRBJ1-1, with 8 positions matching TRBD1. CDR3 length equals 14 residues. V shed 5 bases, J shed 1 base, and the junction held 6 bases outside the gene matches. CDR1 and CDR2 from the germline V gene are DFQATT and SNEGSKA (reference sequence). The CDR3 is CSAWGQARNTEAFF. As DNA, the CDR3 is TGCAGTGCTTGGGGACAGGCACGGAACACTGAAGCTTTCTTT.

The rearrangement joins TRBV6-2 or TRBV6-3 to TRBJ1-5; D gene unclear. The CDR3 extends over 14 amino acids. Germline values: CDR1 MNHEY, CDR2 SVGEGT. V lost 2 bases, J lost 8 bases, and 13 bases lay in between. The CDR3 region has the DNA TGTGCCAGCAGTTACCCCAGGACCGGGAAGCCCCAGCATTTT. This sequence encodes CASSYPRTGKPQHF.

V and J are TRBV2 and TRBJ2-1; TRBD2 aligns across 10 bases. J was trimmed by 9 bases and V by 1 base; bases with no gene match: 6. Germline V gene lookup returns CDR1 SNHLY and CDR2 FYNNEI. This CDR3 spans 15 amino acids. CDR3 region: CASSEVLAGAFEQFF. The CDR3 coding sequence is TGTGCCAGCAGTGAAGTGCTAGCGGGAGCTTTTGAGCAGTTCTTC.

This chain joins TRBV6-5 and TRBJ2-3, with 7 bases that match TRBD2. Germline assignment: CDR1 MNHEY and CDR2 SVGAGI. Unmatched junction bases numbered 6, after V lost 6 bases and J lost 3 bases. The CDR3 length is 14 residues. CDR3 nucleotides: TGTGCCAGCAGCGGACTAGTAGGAACAGATACGCAGTATTTT. It encodes CASSGLVGTDTQYF.

The chain uses TRBV4-1 and TRBJ1-1; D is possibly TRBD1 (5 bases). This CDR3 spans 15 amino acids. The germline V gene encodes CDR1 MGHRA and CDR2 YSYEKL. With 5 bases removed from V and 2 bases from J, the gap between germline ends came to 15 bases. The CDR3 coding sequence is TGCGCCAGCAGCAATAAAAAGGGGTATAACACTGAAGCTTTCTTT. Its translation: CASSNKKGYNTEAFF.

This clonotype turned up a few times. The chain carries TRBV20-1 and TRBJ1-5, with D possibly TRBD1 on 5 matching bases. CDR3 size: 14 residues. Trimming left V 3 bases short and J 2 bases short, with 11 bases between. CDR1 is DFQATT and CDR2 is SNEGSKA in the germline V gene (reference sequence). The CDR3 sequence is CSARWGNGNQPQHF. For the CDR3, the DNA is TGCAGTGCTAGGTGGGGGAATGGCAATCAGCCCCAGCATTTT.

This clonotype has a handful of counts. V usage is TRBV2 and J usage is TRBJ1-2; 8 bases match TRBD1. CDR3 length: 14 amino acids. Trimming took 8 bases from V and 4 from J; bases not matched to a gene: 9. From germline, CDR1 is SNHLY and CDR2 FYNNEI. The CDR3 sequence: CASDPGQGVYGYTF. Written as DNA, the CDR3 is TGTGCCAGCGATCCTGGACAGGGCGTCTATGGCTACACCTTC.

The V gene is TRBV6-6, the J gene TRBJ1-1; 8 bases line up with TRBD1. CDR1 and CDR2 (germline): MNHNY, SVGAGI (reference sequence). The V and J ends lost 6 bases and 3 bases, in that order; junction bases with no gene match: 12. This CDR3 region has 16 residues. The CDR3 coding sequence is TGTGCCAGCAGCTTGACAGGGGTAGTGGGAGACACTGAAGCTTTCTTT. Its protein product is CASSLTGVVGDTEAFF.

This clonotype was observed at least ten times. This chain joins TRBV6-5 and TRBJ1-1; 7 bases are shared with TRBD1. Germline V gives CDR1 MNHEY, CDR2 SVGAGI. The CDR3 consists of 12 residues. Trimming took 2 bases from V and 10 from J; bases not matched to a gene: 4. CDR3: CASSYRGLRAFF. As DNA, the CDR3 is TGTGCCAGCAGTTACAGGGGGCTTAGAGCTTTCTTT.

Many counts were recorded for this clonotype. V gene TRBV29-1 combines with J gene TRBJ2-5; tentatively, D is TRBD1 (6 bases). This CDR3 is built from 13 residues. Deletions cut 3 bases from V and 5 bases from J, with 13 bases between. In germline, CDR1 is SQVTM, CDR2 ANQGSEA. CDR3 in amino acids: CSVDGRGGETQYF. CDR3 nucleotide sequence: TGCAGCGTTGATGGCAGGGGCGGGGAGACCCAGTACTTC.

The chain employs TRBV20-1 and TRBJ2-3; the match to TRBD2 covers 12 bases. V lost 6 bases to trimming and J lost 4 bases; unmatched junction nucleotides: 8. CDR3 length: 15 residues. CDR1 is DFQATT and CDR2 is SNEGSKA in the germline V gene (reference sequence). CDR3 in amino acids: CSAALAGGRSDTQYF. The CDR3 nucleotides are TGCAGTGCCGCCCTAGCGGGGGGGAGGTCAGATACGCAGTATTTT.

Notes on this clonotype: A read error may explain this, as a much larger clone is one base away. This chain joins TRBV3-1 and TRBJ2-5; D is unclear. With 0 bases removed from V and 6 bases from J, the gap between germline ends came to 5 bases. This CDR3 has 12 amino acids. In germline, CDR1 is LGHDT, CDR2 YNNKEL (reference sequence). The CDR3 loop is CASSQDRQTQYF. CDR3 DNA sequence: TGTGCCAGCAGCCAAGATAGGCAGACCCAGTACTTC.

This clonotype has more than one count but fewer than ten. The rearrangement joins TRBV13 to TRBJ1-1; D gene ambiguous. Germline V gene lookup returns CDR1 PRHDT and CDR2 FYEKMQ (reference sequence). This CDR3 region has 14 residues. The V and J ends lost 0 bases and 4 bases respectively, with 9 bases between them. The CDR3 DNA follows: TGTGCCAGCAGCTTAGGCCTCAGGAGCACTGAAGCTTTCTTT. It translates to CASSLGLRSTEAFF. Variable domain in full (rest from reference TRBV13 and TRBJ1-1): AAGVIQSPRHLIKEKRETATLKCYPIPRHDTVYWYQQGPGQDPQFLISFYEKMQSDKGSIPDRFSAQQFSDYHSELNMSSLELGDSALYFCASSLGLRSTEAFFGQGTRLTVV.

This chain links TRBV12-3 or TRBV12-4 with TRBJ1-4; D unclear. CDR3 size: 15 residues. Between the trimmed V and J ends, which lost 6 bases and 7 bases, there was a span of 18 bases. CDR3 residues: CASSRPLGLGEKLFF. The DNA for the CDR3 is TGTGCCAGCAGCCGTCCCCTGGGCTTGGGTGAAAAACTGTTTTTT.